This TCR beta chain is from a study of long-term antiretroviral therapy in people with HIV. There are 13 residues in the CDR3. CDR1 is LGHNA and CDR2 is YNFKEQ in the germline V gene. V was shortened by 4 bases and J by 1 base, with 7 bases between the two germline ends. This was the immunoSEQ v3.0 assay at survey level. Sequencing used immunoSEQ multiplex PCR; TCRdb keeps in-frame clones, though not all of them. The profile shows 15,000 or so clones, 88% of them singletons. Sequenced here: unsorted PBMCs, sampled 6.2 years after starting antiretroviral therapy. The TCR originated in a man in his forties with HIV. V and J are TRBV4-2 and TRBJ1-1; the D gene is possibly TRBD1 (6 bases). CDR3 bases: TGTGCCAGCAGCCCGACAGGGAACACTGAAGCTTTCTTT. Protein: CASSPTGNTEAFF.